Following are 27 T cell receptor beta chains from one sample sequenced in a study of blood T cell repertoires in COVID-19. Sequencing used immunoSEQ multiplex PCR; TCRdb keeps in-frame clones, though not all of them. The repertoire includes 120,000 or so clones, 81% of them detected once, and about 17% sits in the top ten. The material sequenced was peripheral blood. Receptors originate from a young man with COVID-19, enrolled during active disease.

This clone was picked up a small number of times. The V call is TRBV18, the J call TRBJ1-1; no clear D. The CDR3 spans 16 residues. V lost 3 bases and J 1 base, leaving 15 bases between the germline ends. Germline loops: CDR1 KGHSH, CDR2 LQKENI. The CDR3 region has the DNA TGTGCCAGCTCACCTCCTCCGGGTAGTCAGAACACTGAAGCTTTCTTT. It translates to CASSPPPGSQNTEAFF.

The rearrangement links TRBV4-1 to TRBJ1-5; tentatively, D is TRBD1 (5 bases). Per the germline V gene, CDR1 is MGHRA and CDR2 is YSYEKL. The CDR3 spans 14 residues. Trimming took off 0 bases at V and 8 bases at J, with 11 bases between the two ends. The CDR3 here is CASSQDSGIKPQHF. CDR3 bases: TGCGCCAGCAGCCAAGACTCAGGGATTAAGCCCCAGCATTTT.

The chain joins TRBV7-9 to TRBJ2-2; weak D call: TRBD2 (5 bases). CDR1 and CDR2 (germline): SEHNR, FQNEAQ (reference sequence). V gave up 1 base and J gave up 5 bases, with 5 bases separating them. This CDR3 is built from 13 residues. CDR3 nucleotide sequence: TGTGCCAGCAGCTTAGGCGGGACCGGGGAGCTGTTTTTT. Translated, it gives CASSLGGTGELFF.

The rearrangement joins TRBV14 to TRBJ1-1; D gene unclear. Trimming pared 2 bases from V and 1 base from J, leaving 11 bases between. Looked up from germline, CDR1 is SGHDN and CDR2 is FVKESK. The CDR3 totals 15 residues. CDR3: CASSQRGMWNTEAFF. DNA for the CDR3: TGTGCCAGCAGCCAAAGAGGGATGTGGAACACTGAAGCTTTCTTT.

The V and J genes are TRBV5-8 and TRBJ1-4; 7 positions agree with TRBD1. Germline V CDR1 and CDR2: SGHTS, YDEGEE. The V gene end was trimmed by 5 bases and the J gene end by 8 bases; junction bases not matched to a gene: 9. The CDR3 extends over 14 amino acids. CDR3 DNA sequence: TGTGCCAGCAGGCGAACAGGGGTGGGCGAAAAACTGTTTTTT. Its protein is CASRRTGVGEKLFF.

The J gene is TRBJ1-1, the V gene TRBV2; D is undetermined. The CDR3 contains 15 residues. CDR1 SNHLY and CDR2 FYNNEI come from the germline V gene. V lost 3 bases to trimming and J lost 11 bases, with 22 bases between them. CDR3 bases: TGTGCCAGCAGTGATGGGGAGGTGGCTCCCGCGGACGCTTTCTTT. Protein product: CASSDGEVAPADAFF.

This chain connects TRBV18 to TRBJ2-5; possibly TRBD1 for D (6 bases). V dropped 3 bases and J dropped 4 bases, with 9 bases sitting between them. Looked up from germline, CDR1 is KGHSH and CDR2 is LQKENI. CDR3 size: 13 residues. DNA of the CDR3: TGTGCCAGCTCACCCCAGGGGTCAGAGACCCAGTACTTC. The encoded protein is CASSPQGSETQYF. Looking up the rest from reference TRBV18 and TRBJ2-5 gives the full variable domain: NAGVMQNPRHLVRRRGQEARLRCSPMKGHSHVYWYRQLPEEGLKFMVYLQKENIIDESGMPKERFSAEFPKEGPSILRIQQVVRGDSAAYFCASSPQGSETQYFGPGTRLLVL.

The chain carries TRBV7-9 and TRBJ2-1; possible D gene TRBD1, 6 bases. With 5 bases removed from V and 0 bases from J, the gap between germline ends came to 14 bases. In germline, CDR1 is SEHNR, CDR2 FQNEAQ (reference sequence). The CDR3 totals 16 residues. The CDR3 protein is CASSPGQPSSYNEQFF. CDR3 nucleotide sequence: TGTGCCAGCAGCCCCGGACAGCCGAGCTCCTACAATGAGCAGTTCTTC.

The chain links TRBV3-1 (or the pseudogene TRBV3-2) to TRBJ1-1, with a tentative D call TRBD1 (5 bases). Germline V gene sequence: CDR1 LGHDT, CDR2 YNNKEL (reference sequence). This CDR3 has 13 residues. V gave up 5 bases and J gave up 4 bases, with 11 bases separating them. This CDR3 is CASSYQGATEAFF. The CDR3 nucleotides are TGTGCCAGCAGCTACCAGGGTGCCACTGAAGCTTTCTTT.

This clone was observed a few times. The CDR3 loop reads CASKTESSYEQYF. In DNA, the CDR3 is TGTGCCAGTAAGACAGAGAGCTCCTACGAGCAGTACTTC. The V and J genes are TRBV30 and TRBJ2-7; TRBD1 might be the D (5 bases). The CDR3 has 13 amino acids. Trimming pared 8 bases from V and 0 bases from J, leaving 14 bases between. Germline loops: CDR1 GTSNPN, CDR2 SVGIG (reference sequence).

V is TRBV6-5 and J is TRBJ2-1; 9 bases fit TRBD2. The V gene end was trimmed by 5 bases and the J gene end by 9 bases; junction bases not matched to a gene: 5. Germline CDR1 is MNHEY and CDR2 is SVGAGI. The CDR3 is made up of 13 amino acids. CDR3 residues: CASSRQLAGEQFF. CDR3 nucleotide sequence: TGTGCCAGCAGTCGTCAACTAGCGGGTGAGCAGTTCTTC.

V and J are TRBV12-3 or TRBV12-4 and TRBJ1-2, with D possibly being TRBD1 (5 bases). V lost 9 bases and J 6 bases, leaving 17 bases between the germline ends. The length of the CDR3 is 13 residues. This CDR3 is CASRDLRGDGYTF. As DNA, the CDR3 is TGTGCCAGTAGGGACTTACGGGGTGATGGCTACACCTTC.

This chain links TRBV19 with TRBJ1-1; tentative D call: TRBD1 (5 bases). Germline values: CDR1 LNHDA, CDR2 SQIVND (reference sequence). The CDR3 runs to 13 residues. V gave up 8 bases and J gave up 0 bases, with 10 bases separating them. The CDR3 is CASDSNLNTEAFF. The CDR3 DNA sequence: TGTGCCAGTGACAGCAACCTGAACACTGAAGCTTTCTTT.

This chain links TRBV18 with TRBJ1-1; TRBD1 matches at 11 bases. V was pared by 4 bases and J by 5 bases, with 9 bases of the junction left unmatched. This CDR3 has 16 amino acids. Germline V gives CDR1 KGHSH, CDR2 LQKENI. CDR3 bases: TGTGCCAGCTCACGCCAGGCGGGACAGGGGGGAACTGAAGCTTTCTTT. Its translation: CASSRQAGQGGTEAFF. The full variable domain, completed using reference TRBV18 and TRBJ1-1, is NAGVMQNPRHLVRRRGQEARLRCSPMKGHSHVYWYRQLPEEGLKFMVYLQKENIIDESGMPKERFSAEFPKEGPSILRIQQVVRGDSAAYFCASSRQAGQGGTEAFFGQGTRLTVV.

The genes are TRBV21-1 and TRBJ2-3; the D call of TRBD2 is as the table states it, not checked on the DNA. TRBV21-1 is noted as a pseudogene. CDR3 size: 18 residues. Here the CDR3 DNA reads TGTGCCAGCAGCAAAAGGCCCGCGTTAAGCGGGACCACAGATACGCAGTATTTT. Residues: CASSKRPALSGTTDTQYF.

The rearrangement joins TRBV6-5 to TRBJ2-5, with a tentative D call TRBD2 (7 bases). CDR1 and CDR2 from the germline V gene are MNHEY and SVGAGI. Trimming took off 3 bases at V and 5 bases at J, with 19 bases between the two ends. The CDR3 runs 16 residues. CDR3 region: CASSYRGGSGGETQYF. For the CDR3, the DNA is TGTGCCAGCAGTTATAGGGGGGGTAGCGGCGGGGAGACCCAGTACTTC.

This chain joins TRBV21-1 and TRBJ1-2. TRBV21-1 is shown as a pseudogene. The CDR3 extends over 13 amino acids. The CDR3 region has the DNA TGTGCCAGCAGCAAACCTGAGAACTATGGCTACACCTTC. Its protein is CASSKPENYGYTF.

The chain uses TRBV3-1 (or the pseudogene TRBV3-2) and TRBJ1-2, with 7 bases lining up with TRBD1. Germline loops: CDR1 LGHDT, CDR2 YNNKEL (reference sequence). This CDR3 region has 15 residues. J gave up 5 bases and V 2 bases, and 8 bases lay outside the gene matches. CDR3 sequence reads: CASSQHEGALYGYTF. DNA for the CDR3: TGTGCCAGCAGCCAACACGAGGGGGCTCTATATGGCTACACCTTC.

Note on this clone: A read error is possible here, since a much larger clone lies one base away. Within the sample, other DNA sequences also encode this same CDR3. This sequence joins TRBV4-2 and TRBJ2-5, with D tentatively TRBD2 (6 bases). In germline, CDR1 is LGHNA, CDR2 YNFKEQ. The CDR3 loop spans 16 amino acids. The CDR3 sequence: CASSPDGSAFGETQYF. For the CDR3, the DNA is TGTGCCAGCAGCCCGGACGGGAGCGCATTCGGGGAGACCCAATACTTC.

This clone came up a few times. The chain is built from TRBV5-1 and TRBJ1-1; D remains unclear. This CDR3 is 15 amino acids long. The germline V and J ends were trimmed by 1 base and 0 bases, with 10 bases remaining between them. Germline lookup yields CDR1 SGHRS and CDR2 YFSETQ. The CDR3 here is CASSLRSGMNTEAFF. CDR3 coding DNA: TGCGCCAGCAGCTTGAGGTCGGGTATGAACACTGAAGCTTTCTTT.

The V and J genes are TRBV12-5 and TRBJ2-2; D uncertain. V lost 6 bases and J 4 bases, leaving 18 bases between the germline ends. This CDR3 spans 16 amino acids. Germline V gene sequence: CDR1 LGHNT, CDR2 FRNRAP. The CDR3 protein is CASGPTLPRVTGELFF. The DNA of the CDR3 is TGTGCTAGTGGGCCCACTCTGCCTCGAGTCACCGGGGAGCTGTTTTTT.

The V call is TRBV29-1, the J call TRBJ2-3; 13 nucleotides agree with TRBD2. CDR3 length equals 17 residues. Per germline, CDR1 SQVTM and CDR2 ANQGSEA. Trimming cost V 5 bases and J 4 bases; bases outside gene matches: 12. The CDR3 reads CSVRRPTSGRAADTQYF. Written as DNA, the CDR3 is TGCAGCGTTCGCCGCCCCACTAGCGGGAGGGCCGCAGATACGCAGTATTTT.

The chain combines TRBV28 with TRBJ2-7; 8 nucleotides align to TRBD1. Germline CDR1 and CDR2: MDHEN and SYDVKM. Trimming cost V 5 bases and J 3 bases; bases outside gene matches: 6. The CDR3 totals 14 residues. This chain's CDR3 is CASSQGASDYEQYF. DNA for the CDR3: TGTGCCAGCAGTCAGGGGGCTTCCGACTACGAGCAGTACTTC.

The genes are TRBV5-1 and TRBJ1-4, with 9 bases fitting TRBD1. Germline loops: CDR1 SGHRS, CDR2 YFSETQ. The junction had 3 bases not matched to a gene; V was cut back by 3 bases and J by 6 bases. There are 14 residues in the CDR3. The CDR3 sequence is CASSYRDRDEKLFF. The CDR3 DNA sequence: TGCGCCAGCAGCTATCGGGACAGGGATGAAAAACTGTTTTTT.

This chain joins TRBV7-9 and TRBJ2-2; D might be TRBD1 (5 bases). V lost 5 bases, J lost 0 bases, and 13 bases lay in between. The CDR3 has 16 residues. CDR1 is SEHNR and CDR2 is FQNEAQ in the germline V gene (reference sequence). This CDR3 is CASSTHPTANTGELFF. The DNA of the CDR3 is TGTGCCAGCAGCACCCACCCGACAGCGAACACCGGGGAGCTGTTTTTT.

The chain joins TRBV19 to TRBJ1-5; D is possibly TRBD1 (6 bases). The CDR3 has 16 residues. Looked up from germline, CDR1 is LNHDA and CDR2 is SQIVND (reference sequence). Trimming took 2 bases from V and 9 from J, leaving 20 bases between them. The CDR3 sequence is CASSISTGGRYSPQHF. CDR3 nucleotides: TGTGCCAGTAGTATATCGACGGGGGGCAGATATTCGCCCCAGCATTTT.

This rearrangement joins TRBV28 to TRBJ2-1, with 12 positions matching TRBD2. Germline V gene data show CDR1 as MDHEN and CDR2 as SYDVKM. V lost 2 bases and J lost 0; bases outside the gene matches: 17. This CDR3 spans 22 amino acids. CDR3 sequence reads: CASSLQETSGSLFLSSYNEQFF. For the CDR3, the DNA is TGTGCCAGCAGTTTACAGGAGACTAGCGGGAGCCTTTTTCTTAGCTCCTACAATGAGCAGTTCTTC.